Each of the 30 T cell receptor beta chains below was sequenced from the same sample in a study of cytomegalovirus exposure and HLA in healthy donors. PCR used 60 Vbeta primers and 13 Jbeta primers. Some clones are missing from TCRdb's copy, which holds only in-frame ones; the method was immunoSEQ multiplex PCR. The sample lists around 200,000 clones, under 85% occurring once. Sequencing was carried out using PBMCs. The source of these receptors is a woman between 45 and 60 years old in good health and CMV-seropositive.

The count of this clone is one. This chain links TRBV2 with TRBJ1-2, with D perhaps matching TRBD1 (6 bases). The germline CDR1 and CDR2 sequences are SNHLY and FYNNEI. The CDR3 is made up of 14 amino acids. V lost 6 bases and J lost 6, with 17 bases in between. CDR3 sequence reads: CASRINREGDGYTF. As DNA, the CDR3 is TGTGCCAGCAGGATTAACAGGGAGGGGGATGGCTACACCTTC. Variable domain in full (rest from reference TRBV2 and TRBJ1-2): EPEVTQTPSHQVTQMGQEVILRCVPISNHLYFYWYRQILGQKVEFLVSFYNNEISEKSEIFDDQFSVERPDGSNFTLKIRSTKLEDSAMYFCASRINREGDGYTFGSGTRLTVV.

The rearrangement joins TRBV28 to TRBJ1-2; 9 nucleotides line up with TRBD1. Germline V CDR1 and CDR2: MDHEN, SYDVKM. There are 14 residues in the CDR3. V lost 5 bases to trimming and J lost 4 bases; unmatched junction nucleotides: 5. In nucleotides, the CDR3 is TGTGCCAGCAGTATACAGGGGGCGATCTATGGCTACACCTTC. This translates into CASSIQGAIYGYTF.

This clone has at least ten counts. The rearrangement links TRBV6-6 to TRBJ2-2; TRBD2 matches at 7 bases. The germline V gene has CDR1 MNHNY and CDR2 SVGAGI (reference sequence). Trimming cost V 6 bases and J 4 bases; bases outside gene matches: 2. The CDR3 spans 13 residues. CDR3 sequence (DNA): TGTGCCAGCAGCCGCGGGAGCACCGGGGAGCTGTTTTTT. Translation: CASSRGSTGELFF.

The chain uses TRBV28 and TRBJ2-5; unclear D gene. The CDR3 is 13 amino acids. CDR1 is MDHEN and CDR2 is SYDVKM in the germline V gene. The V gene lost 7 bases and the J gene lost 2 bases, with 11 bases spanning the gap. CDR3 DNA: TGTGCCAGCAAAATAGAGGTACAAGAGACCCAGTACTTC. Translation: CASKIEVQETQYF.

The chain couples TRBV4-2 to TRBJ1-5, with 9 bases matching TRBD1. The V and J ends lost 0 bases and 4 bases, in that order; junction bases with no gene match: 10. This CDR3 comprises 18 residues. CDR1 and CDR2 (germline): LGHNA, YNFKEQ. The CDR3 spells CASSQDIANRGRNQPQHF. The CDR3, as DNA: TGTGCCAGCAGCCAAGATATCGCCAACAGGGGGCGAAATCAGCCCCAGCATTTT.

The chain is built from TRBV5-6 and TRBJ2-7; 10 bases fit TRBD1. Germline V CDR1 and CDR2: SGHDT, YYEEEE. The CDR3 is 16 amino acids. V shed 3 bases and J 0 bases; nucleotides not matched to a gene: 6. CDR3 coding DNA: TGTGCCAGCAGCTCGACAGGGGGCCTCCCCTCCTACGAGCAGTACTTC. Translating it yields CASSSTGGLPSYEQYF.

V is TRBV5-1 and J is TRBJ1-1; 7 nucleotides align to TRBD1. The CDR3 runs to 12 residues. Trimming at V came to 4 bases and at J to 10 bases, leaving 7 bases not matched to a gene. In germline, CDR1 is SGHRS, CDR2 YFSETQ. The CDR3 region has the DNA TGCGCCAGCAGCCCGTCGACAGGGATAGCTTTCTTT. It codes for CASSPSTGIAFF.

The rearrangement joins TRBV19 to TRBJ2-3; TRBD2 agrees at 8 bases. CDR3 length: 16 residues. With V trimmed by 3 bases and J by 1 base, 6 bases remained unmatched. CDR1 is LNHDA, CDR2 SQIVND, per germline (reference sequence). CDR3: CASSIASGGGTDTQYF. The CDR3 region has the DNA TGTGCCAGTAGTATCGCGAGCGGGGGTGGCACAGATACGCAGTATTTT.

CDR3 sequence: CAWNRGMGYTF. The CDR3 DNA sequence: TGTGCCTGGAACAGGGGTATGGGCTACACCTTC. The rearrangement links TRBV30 to TRBJ1-2; 7 positions match TRBD1. Per the germline V gene, CDR1 is GTSNPN and CDR2 is SVGIG (reference sequence). The ends lost 4 bases at V and 8 bases at J; junction bases unmatched: 4. The CDR3 is made up of 11 amino acids.

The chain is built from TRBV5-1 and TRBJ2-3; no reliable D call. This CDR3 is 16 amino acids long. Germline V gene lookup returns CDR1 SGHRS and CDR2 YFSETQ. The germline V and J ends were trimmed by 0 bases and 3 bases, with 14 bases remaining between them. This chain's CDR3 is CASSLAPGSGTDTQYF. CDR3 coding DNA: TGCGCCAGCAGCTTGGCGCCCGGGTCTGGGACAGATACGCAGTATTTT.

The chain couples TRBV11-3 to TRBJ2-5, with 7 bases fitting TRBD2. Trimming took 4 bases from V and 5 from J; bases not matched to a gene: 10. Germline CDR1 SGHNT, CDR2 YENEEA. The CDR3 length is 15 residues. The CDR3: CASSSGGEGWETQYF. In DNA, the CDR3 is TGTGCCAGCAGCTCCGGCGGGGAGGGTTGGGAGACCCAGTACTTC.

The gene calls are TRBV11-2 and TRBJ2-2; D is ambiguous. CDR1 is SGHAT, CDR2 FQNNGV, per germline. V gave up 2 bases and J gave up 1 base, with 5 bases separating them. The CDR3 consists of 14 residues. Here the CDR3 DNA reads TGTGCCAGCAGCTTATCTGTGAACACCGGGGAGCTGTTTTTT. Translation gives CASSLSVNTGELFF.

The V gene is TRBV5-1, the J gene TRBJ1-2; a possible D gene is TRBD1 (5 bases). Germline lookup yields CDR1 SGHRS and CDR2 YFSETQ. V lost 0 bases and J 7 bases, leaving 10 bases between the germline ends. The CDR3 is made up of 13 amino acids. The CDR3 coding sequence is TGCGCCAGCAGCTTGGCCGATCAGGGTGGCTACACCTTC. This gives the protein CASSLADQGGYTF.

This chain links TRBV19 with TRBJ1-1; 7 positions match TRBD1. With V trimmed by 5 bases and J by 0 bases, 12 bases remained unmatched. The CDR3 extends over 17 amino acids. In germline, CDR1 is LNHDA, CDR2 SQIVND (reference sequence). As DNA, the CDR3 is TGTGCCAGTAGTCCTCGGGACAGTCGGCCTGTGAACACTGAAGCTTTCTTT. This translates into CASSPRDSRPVNTEAFF.

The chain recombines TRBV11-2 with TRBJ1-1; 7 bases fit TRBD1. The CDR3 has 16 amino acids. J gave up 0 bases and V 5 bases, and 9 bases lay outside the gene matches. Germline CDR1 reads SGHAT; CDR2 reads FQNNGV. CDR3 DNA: TGTGCCAGCAGCCCCCGGGACAGAGTCATGAACACTGAAGCTTTCTTT. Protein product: CASSPRDRVMNTEAFF.

The CDR3 reads CASSDRTNTGELFF. The CDR3 nucleotides read TGTGCCAGCAGCGACAGGACGAACACCGGGGAGCTGTTTTTT. The chain is built from TRBV7-2 and TRBJ2-2, with D perhaps TRBD1 (6 bases). Trimming cost V 5 bases and J 0 bases, with 7 bases left between them. Germline CDR1 reads SGHTA; CDR2 reads FQGNSA. The CDR3 consists of 14 residues.

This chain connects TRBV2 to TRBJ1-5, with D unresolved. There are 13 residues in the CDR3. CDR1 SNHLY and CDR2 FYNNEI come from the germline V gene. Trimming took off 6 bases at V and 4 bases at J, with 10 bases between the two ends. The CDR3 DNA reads TGTGCCAGCAGCGACGGGGAGAATCAGCCCCAGCATTTT. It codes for CASSDGENQPQHF.

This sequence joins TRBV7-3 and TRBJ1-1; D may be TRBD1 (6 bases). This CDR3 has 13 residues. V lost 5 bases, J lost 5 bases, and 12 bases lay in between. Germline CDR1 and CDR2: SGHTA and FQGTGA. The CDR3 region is CASSVRGGTEAFF. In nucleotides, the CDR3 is TGTGCCAGCAGCGTCAGGGGAGGGACTGAAGCTTTCTTT.

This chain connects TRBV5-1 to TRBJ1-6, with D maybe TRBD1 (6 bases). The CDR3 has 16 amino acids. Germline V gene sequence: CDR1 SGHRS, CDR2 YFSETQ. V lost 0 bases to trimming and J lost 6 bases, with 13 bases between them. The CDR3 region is CASSLDRAVSNSPLHF. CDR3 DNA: TGCGCCAGCAGCTTGGACAGGGCGGTTAGTAATTCACCCCTCCACTTT.

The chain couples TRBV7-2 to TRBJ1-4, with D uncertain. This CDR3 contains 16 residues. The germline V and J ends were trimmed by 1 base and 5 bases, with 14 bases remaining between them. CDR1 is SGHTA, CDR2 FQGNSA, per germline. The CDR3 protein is CASSLGVGSDNEKLFF. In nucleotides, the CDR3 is TGTGCCAGCAGCTTAGGCGTAGGGAGTGACAATGAAAAACTGTTTTTT.

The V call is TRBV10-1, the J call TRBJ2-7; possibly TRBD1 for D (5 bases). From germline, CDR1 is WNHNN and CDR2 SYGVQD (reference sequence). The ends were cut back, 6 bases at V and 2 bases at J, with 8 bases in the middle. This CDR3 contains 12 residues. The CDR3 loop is CASRTEPYEQYF. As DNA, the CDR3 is TGCGCCAGCAGGACAGAACCCTACGAGCAGTACTTC.

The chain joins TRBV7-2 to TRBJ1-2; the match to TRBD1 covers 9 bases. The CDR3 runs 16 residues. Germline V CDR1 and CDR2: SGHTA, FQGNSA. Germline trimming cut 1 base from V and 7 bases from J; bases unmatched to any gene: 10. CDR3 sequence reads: CASSLVAPGQGSGYTF. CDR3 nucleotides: TGTGCCAGCAGCTTAGTAGCGCCGGGACAGGGTTCTGGCTACACCTTC.

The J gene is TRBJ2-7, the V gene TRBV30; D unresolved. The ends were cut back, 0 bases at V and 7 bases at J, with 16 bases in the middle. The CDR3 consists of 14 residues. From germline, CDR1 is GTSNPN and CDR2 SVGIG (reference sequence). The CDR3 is CAWSVEQPGLEQYF. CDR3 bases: TGTGCCTGGAGTGTAGAACAGCCCGGTTTAGAGCAGTACTTC.

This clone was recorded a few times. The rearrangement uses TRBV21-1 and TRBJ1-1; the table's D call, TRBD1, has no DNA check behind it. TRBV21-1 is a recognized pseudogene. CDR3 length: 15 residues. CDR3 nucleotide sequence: TGTGCCAGCAGCAATCCATCACAACCGAACACTGAAGCTTTCTTT. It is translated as CASSNPSQPNTEAFF.

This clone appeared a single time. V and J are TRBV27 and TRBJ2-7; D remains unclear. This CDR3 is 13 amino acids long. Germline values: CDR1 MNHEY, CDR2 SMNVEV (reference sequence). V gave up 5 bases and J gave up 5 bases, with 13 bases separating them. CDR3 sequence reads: CASSLNSFNEQYF. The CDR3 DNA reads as TGTGCCAGCAGTCTCAATAGCTTTAACGAGCAGTACTTC.

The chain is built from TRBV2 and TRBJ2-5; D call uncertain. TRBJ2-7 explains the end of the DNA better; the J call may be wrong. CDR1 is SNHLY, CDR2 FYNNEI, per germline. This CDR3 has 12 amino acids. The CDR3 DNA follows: TGTGCCAGCAGTGACCCTCTTTACGAGCAGTACTTC. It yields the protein CASSDPLYEQYF.

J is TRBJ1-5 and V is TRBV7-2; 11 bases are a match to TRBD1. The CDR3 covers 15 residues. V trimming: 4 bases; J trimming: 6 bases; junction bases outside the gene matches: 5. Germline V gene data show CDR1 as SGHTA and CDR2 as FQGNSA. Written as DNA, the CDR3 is TGTGCCAGCAGCTCGGGACAGGGGGTTCGTCAGCCCCAGCATTTT. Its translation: CASSSGQGVRQPQHF.

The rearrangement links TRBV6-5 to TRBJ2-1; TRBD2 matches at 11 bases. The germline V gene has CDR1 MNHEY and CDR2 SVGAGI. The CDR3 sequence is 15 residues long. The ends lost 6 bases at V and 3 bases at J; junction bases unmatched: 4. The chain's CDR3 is CASRATSGGYNEQFF. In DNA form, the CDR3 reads TGTGCCAGCAGAGCTACTAGCGGGGGCTACAATGAGCAGTTCTTC.

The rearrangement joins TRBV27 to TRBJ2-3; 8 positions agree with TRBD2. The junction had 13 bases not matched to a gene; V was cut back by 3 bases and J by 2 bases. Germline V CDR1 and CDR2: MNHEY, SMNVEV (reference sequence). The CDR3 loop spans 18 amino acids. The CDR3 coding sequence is TGTGCCAGCAGTTTGGTCGGGGGGGGCTTTCTTTCCACAGATACGCAGTATTTT. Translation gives CASSLVGGGFLSTDTQYF.

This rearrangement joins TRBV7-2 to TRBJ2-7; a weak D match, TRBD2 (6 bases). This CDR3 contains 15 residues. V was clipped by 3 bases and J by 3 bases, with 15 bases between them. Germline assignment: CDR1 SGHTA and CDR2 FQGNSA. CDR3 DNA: TGTGCCAGCAGCTTGGCCGGGAGAGGGGACTACGAGCAGTACTTC. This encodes CASSLAGRGDYEQYF.